This T cell receptor beta chain was observed in a study of shared T cell receptors in the human thymus. Data came from immunoSEQ multiplex PCR; TCRdb stores just in-frame clones and leaves some out. The profile covers about 540,000 clones, with roughly 74% appearing a single time and around 0.013% taken by the ten largest. Germline assignment: CDR1 LGHNT and CDR2 FRNRAP. Trimming cost V 0 bases and J 6 bases, with 15 bases left between them. This CDR3 comprises 16 residues. The same data also went into a second study, on human thymus T cells. That source notes: Donation came from healthy Finnish infants having corrective surgery for congenital heart defects. Thymus pieces cut out during corrective heart surgery were the tissue that was used. Among thymic and blood repertoires, usage of V and J genes appeared biased.

The chain couples TRBV12-5 to TRBJ2-1; TRBD2 is a possible D gene (6 bases). The sequence derives from a boy under two years old with a congenital heart defect. Material: thymocytes. CDR3 nucleotide sequence: TGTGCTAGTGGTTTGGTGCCCGGGAGTGTAGGCAATGAGCAGTTCTTC. Amino acid sequence: CASGLVPGSVGNEQFF.